These 23 T cell receptor beta chains share one sample of origin, sequenced in a study of CD8 T cells in Susac syndrome. A quantity of about 0.45 to 1 ug RNA underwent reverse transcription using random hexamers. TCRdb redid the calling of the immunoSEQ multiplex PCR reads with MiXCR, one entry per CDR3 protein. The repertoire holds 180,000 or so distinct CDR3 sequences, with about 95% as singletons. The sequenced material came from CD4+ T cells from PBMCs. The origin of the receptors is a human donor with multiple sclerosis.

This rearrangement joins TRBV6-2 or TRBV6-3 to TRBJ2-1; no firm D call. Germline-derived CDR1 and CDR2 are MNHEY and SVGEGT. CDR3 length: 12 residues. V lost 5 bases and J lost 8, with 10 bases in between. The CDR3 nucleotides are TGTGCCAGCAGTCTCGGTGGCTATGAGCAGTTCTTC. Protein product: CASSLGGYEQFF.

V and J are TRBV9 and TRBJ1-1, with a weak D call TRBD1 (6 bases). This CDR3 region has 13 residues. Germline lookup yields CDR1 SGDLS and CDR2 YYNGEE. V was cut by 0 bases and J by 7 bases, with 10 bases left in between. CDR3 nucleotide sequence: TGTGCCAGCAGCGTAGGGGACACGGGTGAAGCTTTCTTT. This translates into CASSVGDTGEAFF.

The chain joins TRBV29-1 to TRBJ2-1, with TRBD2 matching over 8 bases. Germline V gene lookup returns CDR1 SQVTM and CDR2 ANQGSEA. V dropped 4 bases and J dropped 8; count of bases not matched to a gene: 13. CDR3 length equals 15 residues. CDR3 region: CSVGKRGRLVDEQFF. The CDR3 region has the DNA TGCAGCGTTGGCAAGCGCGGGAGGTTGGTCGATGAGCAGTTCTTC.

The rearrangement links TRBV9 to TRBJ2-7, with 7 bases that match TRBD1. This CDR3 is built from 14 residues. The germline V gene has CDR1 SGDLS and CDR2 YYNGEE. V dropped 5 bases and J dropped 2; count of bases not matched to a gene: 7. The CDR3 protein is CASSGTVLPYEQYF. The CDR3 DNA is TGTGCCAGCAGTGGGACAGTCCTACCCTACGAGCAGTACTTC.

The chain carries TRBV20-1 and TRBJ2-2, with D unresolved. The CDR3 is 12 amino acids. Germline V lookup: CDR1 DFQATT, CDR2 SNEGSKA (reference sequence). The V and J ends lost 5 bases and 4 bases respectively, with 8 bases between them. CDR3 DNA sequence: TGCAGTGCTCAAAGGTCCACCGGGGAGCTGTTTTTT. Translation gives CSAQRSTGELFF.

The rearrangement links TRBV29-1 to TRBJ2-3; perhaps TRBD2 as D (6 bases). Trimming shortened V by 2 bases and J by 1 base, and 7 bases separated the two germline ends. The CDR3 runs 13 residues. The germline V gene encodes CDR1 SQVTM and CDR2 ANQGSEA. CDR3 DNA sequence: TGCAGCGTTGAACCGGGGGGCACAGATACGCAGTATTTT. Amino acid sequence: CSVEPGGTDTQYF.

The chain couples TRBV11-3 to TRBJ2-1; 7 bases agree with TRBD2. This CDR3 has 18 residues. Per the germline V gene, CDR1 is SGHNT and CDR2 is YENEEA. V was pared by 0 bases and J by 0 bases, with 8 bases of the junction left unmatched. The CDR3 spells CASSLDRWEGPSYNEQFF. The CDR3, as DNA: TGTGCCAGCAGCTTAGATAGGTGGGAGGGCCCCTCCTACAATGAGCAGTTCTTC.

V gene TRBV15 combines with J gene TRBJ2-5; 7 bases are shared with TRBD1. V gave up 1 base and J gave up 2 bases; unmatched junction bases: 4. Germline loops: CDR1 LNHNV, CDR2 YYDKDF (reference sequence). The CDR3 length is 15 residues. CDR3 amino acids: CATSRVGRGQETQYF. CDR3 DNA sequence: TGTGCCACCAGCAGAGTAGGCAGGGGGCAAGAGACCCAGTACTTC.

This chain uses TRBV9 with TRBJ2-5; possibly TRBD2 for D (5 bases). Germline lookup yields CDR1 SGDLS and CDR2 YYNGEE. Trimming stripped 3 bases from V and 5 bases from J, with 8 bases between. The CDR3 is 12 amino acids. The CDR3 region is CASSGTSETQYF. The CDR3 bases are TGTGCCAGCAGCGGGACTTCGGAGACCCAGTACTTC. The full variable domain, completed using reference TRBV9 and TRBJ2-5, is DSGVTQTPKHLITATGQRVTLRCSPRSGDLSVYWYQQSLDQGLQFLIQYYNGEERAKGNILERFSAQQFPDLHSELNLSSLELGDSALYFCASSGTSETQYFGPGTRLLVL.

The CDR3 bases are TGTGCCAGCAGCTTCCAGGACAGGGTGTATGGCTACACCTTC. Translating gives CASSFQDRVYGYTF. The chain combines TRBV11-2 with TRBJ1-2, with 8 positions matching TRBD1. The germline V gene has CDR1 SGHAT and CDR2 FQNNGV. V shed 3 bases and J 5 bases; nucleotides not matched to a gene: 5. The CDR3 has 14 amino acids.

The chain uses TRBV5-6 and TRBJ2-7; possibly TRBD1 for D (6 bases). Germline CDR1 is SGHDT and CDR2 is YYEEEE. Trimming shortened V by 3 bases and J by 6 bases, and 7 bases separated the two germline ends. CDR3 length: 11 residues. CDR3 sequence (DNA): TGTGCCAGCAGCTCCAGGGGCGAGCAGTACTTC. This translates into CASSSRGEQYF.

This sequence joins TRBV29-1 and TRBJ1-5; D is unclear. The CDR3 has 12 amino acids. V was shortened by 4 bases and J by 0 bases, with 4 bases between the two germline ends. The germline V gene encodes CDR1 SQVTM and CDR2 ANQGSEA. The DNA of the CDR3 is TGCAGCGTTGGACATAGCAATCAGCCCCAGCATTTT. Translation gives CSVGHSNQPQHF.

The CDR3 nucleotides are TGTGCCAGCAGCCATTACAGGGGTGGAGAGGGTAATGAGCAGTTCTTC. Protein: CASSHYRGGEGNEQFF. The rearrangement links TRBV7-8 to TRBJ2-1; 7 bases match TRBD1. The CDR3 loop spans 16 amino acids. CDR1 and CDR2 from the germline V gene are SGHVS and FQNEAQ. V lost 5 bases, J lost 7 bases, and 14 bases stayed unmatched.

CDR3 protein: CSAQRGIGDEQYF. The CDR3 nucleotides are TGCAGTGCTCAACGGGGGATTGGGGACGAGCAGTACTTC. The rearrangement uses TRBV20-1 and TRBJ2-7; D might be TRBD2 (6 bases). V lost 5 bases and J 5 bases, leaving 16 bases between the germline ends. The CDR3 consists of 13 residues. Germline loops: CDR1 DFQATT, CDR2 SNEGSKA (reference sequence).

The chain joins TRBV6-2 or TRBV6-3 to TRBJ2-5; perhaps TRBD1 as D (5 bases). Germline-derived CDR1 and CDR2 are MNHEY and SVGEGT. The CDR3 is made up of 16 amino acids. Between the trimmed V and J ends, which lost 4 bases and 4 bases, there was a span of 19 bases. The CDR3 protein is CASSSYGQGGGETQYF. CDR3 bases: TGTGCCAGCAGTTCATACGGGCAGGGTGGCGGAGAGACCCAGTACTTC.

V usage is TRBV6-1 and J usage is TRBJ2-7; D tentatively fits TRBD1 or TRBD2 (5 bases each). The CDR3 totals 12 residues. In germline, CDR1 is MNHNS, CDR2 SASEGT. Trimming took off 8 bases at V and 3 bases at J, with 11 bases between the two ends. In DNA form, the CDR3 reads TGTGCCAGCGAAGAGGGGCTCTACGAGCAGTACTTC. This encodes CASEEGLYEQYF.

V is TRBV4-1 and J is TRBJ1-1, with D possibly matching TRBD1 (6 bases). V gave up 4 bases and J gave up 10 bases, with 10 bases separating them. Per germline, CDR1 MGHRA and CDR2 YSYEKL. The length of the CDR3 is 11 residues. DNA of the CDR3: TGCGCCAGCAGCCTCCAGGGGAGAGCTTTCTTT. Translating it yields CASSLQGRAFF.

This rearrangement joins TRBV29-1 to TRBJ2-5; 13 bases align to TRBD2. The germline CDR1 and CDR2 sequences are SQVTM and ANQGSEA. The CDR3 has 14 amino acids. Trimming at V came to 7 bases and at J to 4 bases, leaving 6 bases not matched to a gene. The CDR3 is CSGGTSGMSETQYF. DNA for the CDR3: TGCAGCGGGGGGACTAGCGGGATGTCAGAGACCCAGTACTTC.

The V and J genes are TRBV7-2 and TRBJ2-1; D gene uncertain. V lost 1 base and J 5 bases, leaving 6 bases between the germline ends. This CDR3 is 13 amino acids long. In germline, CDR1 is SGHTA, CDR2 FQGNSA. The chain's CDR3 is CASSLGRHNEQFF. The CDR3 region has the DNA TGTGCCAGCAGCTTAGGCAGGCACAATGAGCAGTTCTTC.

This sequence joins TRBV30 and TRBJ2-1, with D maybe TRBD2 (7 bases). Germline V gives CDR1 GTSNPN, CDR2 SVGIG (reference sequence). Deletions cut 0 bases from V and 9 bases from J, with 18 bases between. This CDR3 is built from 15 residues. CDR3: CAWSVPGGAIIEQFF. Written as DNA, the CDR3 is TGTGCCTGGAGTGTACCGGGGGGCGCGATAATTGAGCAGTTCTTC.

V and J are TRBV13 and TRBJ1-1; D remains ambiguous. CDR1 is PRHDT, CDR2 FYEKMQ, per germline (reference sequence). The CDR3 sequence is 13 residues long. With 1 base removed from V and 6 bases from J, the gap between germline ends came to 9 bases. The CDR3 bases are TGTGCCAGCAGCTTAGTGGGCCGGGCTGAAGCTTTCTTT. It specifies CASSLVGRAEAFF.

J is TRBJ2-1 and V is TRBV25-1, with 7 bases lining up with TRBD1. This CDR3 contains 16 residues. V lost 2 bases, J lost 4 bases, and 8 bases stayed unmatched. Germline V gene data show CDR1 as MGHDK and CDR2 as SYGVNS. The CDR3 loop is CASSEGGQWYYNEQFF. CDR3 sequence (DNA): TGTGCCAGCAGTGAAGGGGGACAGTGGTATTACAATGAGCAGTTCTTC.

The rearrangement links TRBV7-2 to TRBJ2-5, with a tentative D call TRBD1 (6 bases). The CDR3 covers 14 residues. V was cut by 5 bases and J by 1 base, with 11 bases left in between. Germline V gene sequence: CDR1 SGHTA, CDR2 FQGNSA. As DNA, the CDR3 is TGTGCCAGCAGCCTAACAGGGACCCAAGAGACCCAGTACTTC. Translating gives CASSLTGTQETQYF.